This TCR beta chain was retrieved from a study of blood T cell repertoires in COVID-19. Profiling relied on immunoSEQ multiplex PCR, and the TCRdb table lists in-frame clones only, not all of them. The sample shows about 100,000 clones, almost 90% of them seen only once. Germline V gene lookup returns CDR1 LNHDA and CDR2 SQIVND (reference sequence). V was clipped by 7 bases and J by 6 bases, with 11 bases between them. This CDR3 is 12 amino acids long. This TCR was sampled from a human donor in a cohort sampled during active COVID-19. Sequencing input: peripheral blood. The genes are TRBV19 and TRBJ2-3; D is ambiguous. CDR3 sequence: CASNSEIDTQYF. The CDR3 nucleotides read TGTGCCAGTAACTCTGAAATCGATACGCAGTATTTT.